The 16 T cell receptor beta chains given below trace back to one sample, sequenced in a study of cytomegalovirus exposure and HLA in healthy donors (dated by TCRdb to the late 2010s). The library was obtained by the immunoSEQ multiplex PCR assay. Held by TCRdb, this immuneACCESS table contains in-frame sequences only and omits some clones. Under half of the omission traces to an unresolved V gene where checked; the cause of the rest is unknown. Recorded for this sample are roughly 140,000 clones; about 88% of them occurred a single time. The ten largest make up 3.3% of the sample. The sample taken for sequencing was PBMCs. The receptors here all came from a woman between 18 and 29 years old in good health and CMV-seropositive.

The J gene is TRBJ1-2, the V gene TRBV5-4; 8 bases map to TRBD1. V dropped 4 bases and J dropped 8; count of bases not matched to a gene: 7. This CDR3 region has 13 residues. Germline V CDR1 and CDR2: SGHNT, YYREEE (reference sequence). The CDR3 loop reads CASSPQGAEGYTF. The DNA for the CDR3 is TGTGCCAGCAGCCCCCAGGGGGCGGAGGGCTACACCTTC.

The chain joins TRBV15 to TRBJ1-4, with D uncertain. From germline, CDR1 is LNHNV and CDR2 YYDKDF (reference sequence). CDR3 length equals 17 residues. Deletions cut 0 bases from V and 8 bases from J, with 19 bases between. CDR3 in amino acids: CATSRDQVGISQEKLFF. As DNA, the CDR3 is TGTGCCACCAGCAGAGATCAAGTCGGGATTTCCCAAGAAAAACTGTTTTTT. The full variable domain, completed using reference TRBV15 and TRBJ1-4, is DAMVIQNPRYQVTQFGKPVTLSCSQTLNHNVMYWYQQKSSQAPKLLFHYYDKDFNNEADTPDNFQSRRPNTSFCFLDIRSPGLGDTAMYLCATSRDQVGISQEKLFFGSGTQLSVL.

This clone was counted a few times. The V and J genes are TRBV5-5 and TRBJ2-5, with 10 bases identical to TRBD2. This CDR3 comprises 15 residues. Germline CDR1 is SGHKS and CDR2 is YYEKEE (reference sequence). V trimming: 0 bases; J trimming: 5 bases; junction bases outside the gene matches: 4. The CDR3 region is CASSLVLAGVETQYF. The CDR3 bases are TGTGCCAGCAGCTTGGTTCTAGCGGGAGTGGAGACCCAGTACTTC. Combining the CDR3 with reference TRBV5-5 and TRBJ2-5 gives the whole variable domain DAGVTQSPTHLIKTRGQQVTLRCSPISGHKSVSWYQQVLGQGPQFIFQYYEKEERGRGNFPDRFSARQFPNYSSELNVNALLLGDSALYLCASSLVLAGVETQYFGPGTRLLVL.

V is TRBV13 and J is TRBJ1-4; 9 nucleotides align to TRBD1. This CDR3 is 15 amino acids long. Germline CDR1 is PRHDT and CDR2 is FYEKMQ (reference sequence). J was trimmed by 7 bases and V by 3 bases; bases with no gene match: 6. The CDR3 bases are TGTGCCAGCAGCTTCGGGGGACAGGGCGGTGAAAAACTGTTTTTT. Amino acids: CASSFGGQGGEKLFF.

V gene TRBV5-4 combines with J gene TRBJ2-5; 12 bases match TRBD1. This CDR3 is 16 amino acids long. CDR1 SGHNT and CDR2 YYREEE come from the germline V gene (reference sequence). After removal of 2 bases from V and 1 base from J, the junction contained 3 bases not matched to a gene. CDR3 protein: CASSFGTGGLQETQYF. The CDR3 nucleotides read TGTGCCAGCAGCTTCGGGACAGGGGGCCTCCAAGAGACCCAGTACTTC. Combining the CDR3 with reference TRBV5-4 and TRBJ2-5 gives the whole variable domain ETGVTQSPTHLIKTRGQQVTLRCSSQSGHNTVSWYQQALGQGPQFIFQYYREEENGRGNFPPRFSGLQFPNYSSELNVNALELDDSALYLCASSFGTGGLQETQYFGPGTRLLVL.

V and J are TRBV6-4 and TRBJ2-2; 8 positions match TRBD2. This CDR3 region has 20 residues. Germline CDR1 and CDR2: MRHNA and SNTAGT. Losses at the gene ends were 7 bases for V and 0 bases for J; bases not matched to a gene: 19. This CDR3 is CASTYPNSGTNSSNTGELFF. CDR3 coding DNA: TGTGCCAGCACCTACCCGAATAGCGGGACCAACTCTTCGAACACCGGGGAGCTGTTTTTT.

This chain joins TRBV28 and TRBJ1-4; 8 positions agree with TRBD1. This CDR3 is built from 14 residues. From germline, CDR1 is MDHEN and CDR2 SYDVKM. V gave up 6 bases and J gave up 5 bases; unmatched junction bases: 5. The CDR3 reads CASSTRGRNEKLFF. The CDR3 nucleotides are TGTGCCAGCAGCACCAGGGGGCGGAATGAAAAACTGTTTTTT.

This chain links TRBV5-6 with TRBJ2-7; D remains ambiguous. Germline CDR1 and CDR2: SGHDT and YYEEEE. The CDR3 sequence is 13 residues long. Trimming took 1 base from V and 6 from J, leaving 11 bases between them. Written as DNA, the CDR3 is TGTGCCAGCAGCTTGTATCTCTCTAGCGAGCAGTACTTC. Translating gives CASSLYLSSEQYF.

This chain links TRBV6-5 with TRBJ2-5; D is perhaps TRBD1 (5 bases). V lost 0 bases and J lost 5, with 10 bases in between. CDR3 length: 14 amino acids. The germline V gene encodes CDR1 MNHEY and CDR2 SVGAGI. The CDR3 DNA sequence: TGTGCCAGCAGTTACTCCAGGGCCCGGGAGACCCAGTACTTC. This codes for CASSYSRARETQYF.

A note on this clone: Its ends do not fully match the called genes, so a read error is possible. This rearrangement joins TRBV5-4 to TRBJ2-3; 10 bases align to TRBD2. The CDR3 consists of 13 residues. CDR1 and CDR2 from the germline V gene are SGHNT and YYREEE (reference sequence). This chain's CDR3 is CASGLAGGNTQYF. CDR3 in DNA: TGTGCCAGCGGCTTAGCGGGAGGAAATACGCAGTATTTT.

This rearrangement joins TRBV9 to TRBJ1-2; 9 nucleotides match TRBD1. Germline V gene lookup returns CDR1 SGDLS and CDR2 YYNGEE. The CDR3 length is 12 residues. With V trimmed by 3 bases and J by 12 bases, 6 bases remained unmatched. The CDR3 region is CASSAPGQGDTF. CDR3 in DNA: TGTGCCAGCAGCGCTCCGGGACAGGGCGACACCTTC.

The V gene is TRBV27, the J gene TRBJ2-7; 8 bases are a match to TRBD1. Germline V CDR1 and CDR2: MNHEY, SMNVEV (reference sequence). The V and J ends lost 5 bases and 1 base, in that order; junction bases with no gene match: 7. This CDR3 has 15 residues. In DNA form, the CDR3 reads TGTGCCAGCAGTAAAGGGACAGGAAGTTCCTACGAGCAGTACTTC. Translation: CASSKGTGSSYEQYF.

The V call is TRBV7-2, the J call TRBJ2-3; 8 bases agree with TRBD1. The germline V gene has CDR1 SGHTA and CDR2 FQGNSA. The V gene end was trimmed by 5 bases and the J gene end by 8 bases; junction bases not matched to a gene: 6. The CDR3 extends over 13 amino acids. Here the CDR3 reads CASSPGGLGTQYF. The CDR3, as DNA: TGTGCCAGCAGCCCAGGGGGCCTGGGTACGCAGTATTTT.

This clone showed up just once. This chain connects TRBV7-3 to TRBJ1-1; 8 bases are shared with TRBD1. CDR3 length equals 15 residues. Germline V gives CDR1 SGHTA, CDR2 FQGTGA. V lost 2 bases to trimming and J lost 5 bases; unmatched junction nucleotides: 7. The CDR3: CASSLSTGGITEAFF. CDR3 nucleotides: TGTGCCAGCAGCTTATCTACAGGGGGAATTACTGAAGCTTTCTTT.

The rearrangement uses TRBV11-3 and TRBJ1-1, with 10 positions matching TRBD1. This CDR3 comprises 15 residues. From germline, CDR1 is SGHNT and CDR2 YENEEA. J gave up 7 bases and V 4 bases, and 9 bases lay outside the gene matches. For the CDR3, the DNA is TGTGCCAGCAGCTCCCCGGGACAGGGGATGATTGAAGCTTTCTTT. Its translation is CASSSPGQGMIEAFF.

The chain combines TRBV7-2 with TRBJ2-3; D perhaps matches TRBD2 (5 bases). Germline CDR1 SGHTA, CDR2 FQGNSA. The CDR3 has 16 residues. Trimming stripped 5 bases from V and 1 base from J, with 16 bases between. The CDR3 loop reads CASSPKAVRRTDTQYF. CDR3 sequence (DNA): TGTGCCAGCAGCCCCAAAGCGGTTAGACGCACAGATACGCAGTATTTT.